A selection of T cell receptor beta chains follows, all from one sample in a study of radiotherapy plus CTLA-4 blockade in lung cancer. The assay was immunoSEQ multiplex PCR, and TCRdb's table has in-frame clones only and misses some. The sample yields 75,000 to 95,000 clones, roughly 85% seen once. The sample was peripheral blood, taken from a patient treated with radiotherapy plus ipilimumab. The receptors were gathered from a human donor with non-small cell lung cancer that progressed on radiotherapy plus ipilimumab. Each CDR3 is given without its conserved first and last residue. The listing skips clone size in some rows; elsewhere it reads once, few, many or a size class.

CDR3 protein: ASSVGTSGRETQY
V gene: TRBV9
clone size: few
J gene: TRBJ2-5

CDR3 protein: ASSLGRHNEQF
V gene: TRBV7-3
clone size: once
J gene: TRBJ2-1

CDR3 protein: ASSLTAGVQETQY
V gene: TRBV5-1
clone size: -
J gene: TRBJ2-5

CDR3 protein: ASSESGTKDTQY
V gene: TRBV5-1
clone size: -
J gene: TRBJ2-3

CDR3 protein: ASSVGVREGDEKLF
V gene: TRBV9
clone size: -
J gene: TRBJ1-4

CDR3 protein: ASSISLPSGEQF
V gene: TRBV19
clone size: -
J gene: TRBJ2-1

CDR3 protein: AWSYRGTYNEQF
V gene: TRBV30
clone size: -
J gene: TRBJ2-1

CDR3 protein: ASSLAGGPNEQF
V gene: TRBV7-7
clone size: few
J gene: TRBJ2-1

CDR3 protein: ASTTAGRGANYGYT
V gene: TRBV28
clone size: -
J gene: TRBJ1-2

CDR3 protein: AWRGSMNTEAF
V gene: TRBV30
clone size: once
J gene: TRBJ1-1

CDR3 protein: ASTQLGPAYEQY
V gene: TRBV6-1
clone size: -
J gene: TRBJ2-7

CDR3 protein: ASSPRQGVRGYT
V gene: TRBV19
clone size: few
J gene: TRBJ1-2

CDR3 protein: ASSSSGSRETQY
V gene: TRBV7-6
clone size: -
J gene: TRBJ2-5

CDR3 protein: ASRTGDYGYT
V gene: TRBV6-1
clone size: -
J gene: TRBJ1-2

CDR3 protein: ASSLETGGLTEAF
V gene: TRBV7-9
clone size: -
J gene: TRBJ1-1

CDR3 protein: AISDRAVANEGKLF
V gene: TRBV10-3
clone size: once
J gene: TRBJ1-4

CDR3 protein: ASSELSWVTDTQY
V gene: TRBV6-1
clone size: few
J gene: TRBJ2-3

CDR3 protein: ASSLSFAASNQPQH
V gene: TRBV27
clone size: -
J gene: TRBJ1-5

CDR3 protein: ASSIRQGNIQY
V gene: TRBV5-1
clone size: -
J gene: TRBJ2-4

CDR3 protein: ATRGQGATDTQY
V gene: TRBV5-1
clone size: -
J gene: TRBJ2-3

CDR3 protein: SARLEDEQY
V gene: TRBV20-1
clone size: -
J gene: TRBJ2-7

CDR3 protein: SVEGARGDHEQY
V gene: TRBV29-1
clone size: -
J gene: TRBJ2-7

CDR3 protein: ASSKLAVAYNEQF
V gene: TRBV28
clone size: -
J gene: TRBJ2-1

CDR3 protein: ASSDRGGSDTQY
V gene: TRBV6-4
clone size: -
J gene: TRBJ2-3

CDR3 protein: ASSFGTDTQY
V gene: TRBV5-6
clone size: -
J gene: TRBJ2-3

CDR3 protein: ASRLQGVNTEAF
V gene: TRBV10-2
clone size: -
J gene: TRBJ1-1

CDR3 protein: ASSRGQPQH
V gene: TRBV2
clone size: -
J gene: TRBJ1-5

CDR3 protein: ASRETGALGGYT
V gene: TRBV25-1
clone size: -
J gene: TRBJ1-2

CDR3 protein: ASSASTGGDSGNTIY
V gene: TRBV9
clone size: -
J gene: TRBJ1-3

CDR3 protein: ASSGTRTDTQY
V gene: TRBV5-1
clone size: -
J gene: TRBJ2-3

CDR3 protein: ASRFCHPHKSRANVLT
V gene: TRBV5-8
clone size: -
J gene: TRBJ2-6

CDR3 protein: ASSLLGDRELF
V gene: TRBV7-9
clone size: -
J gene: TRBJ2-2

CDR3 protein: ASSKPGQGYYEQY
V gene: TRBV19
clone size: once
J gene: TRBJ2-7

CDR3 protein: ASSLKTGQGMNTGELF
V gene: TRBV4-1
clone size: -
J gene: TRBJ2-2

CDR3 protein: ASSLEGRPNYSGNTIY
V gene: TRBV5-1
clone size: -
J gene: TRBJ1-3

CDR3 protein: ASSESRQGNEQF
V gene: TRBV10-1
clone size: -
J gene: TRBJ2-1

CDR3 protein: ASSQGSSGNTIY
V gene: TRBV14
clone size: -
J gene: TRBJ1-3

CDR3 protein: ASSPPGTDYNEQF
V gene: TRBV28
clone size: -
J gene: TRBJ2-1

CDR3 protein: ASSLETPSTGELF
V gene: TRBV7-9
clone size: -
J gene: TRBJ2-2

CDR3 protein: ASSFFRGRETQY
V gene: TRBV28
clone size: -
J gene: TRBJ2-5

CDR3 protein: ASSLARPRDYEQY
V gene: TRBV7-2
clone size: -
J gene: TRBJ2-7

CDR3 protein: ASSVGEGVHTGELF
V gene: TRBV9
clone size: -
J gene: TRBJ2-2

CDR3 protein: ASSSEYAHSYEQY
V gene: TRBV19
clone size: -
J gene: TRBJ2-7

CDR3 protein: ASSQGVVGTDTQY
V gene: TRBV4-1
clone size: once
J gene: TRBJ2-3